This TCR beta chain was observed in a study of T cell responses to AZD1222 COVID-19 vaccine. Study findings and constraints: The repertoires were collected only after the peak T cell response. Baseline serology detected seropositivity in only a handful of AZD1222 recipients. Donors, mostly white British, included more females; clonal diversity was possibly underestimated.

The data were produced by immunoSEQ multiplex PCR, yet TCRdb's version contains in-frame clones alone and is incomplete. This sample has about 85,000 clones, with about 86% found just once. Of note for this clone: The antigen is undetermined.

The receptor was isolated from an adult in good health. The sample here was peripheral blood, taken on day 0 of AZD1222 vaccination.

CDR3 coding DNA: TGTGCCAGCAGTCCAGTCTCGGGACAGGGCAATCAGCCCCAGCATTTT. It codes for CASSPVSGQGNQPQHF. The J gene is TRBJ1-5, the V gene TRBV5-5, with 8 bases lining up with TRBD1. V dropped 5 bases and J dropped 2; count of bases not matched to a gene: 9. CDR1 and CDR2 (germline): SGHKS, YYEKEE (reference sequence). The CDR3 contains 16 residues. The full variable domain, completed using reference TRBV5-5 and TRBJ1-5, is DAGVTQSPTHLIKTRGQQVTLRCSPISGHKSVSWYQQVLGQGPQFIFQYYEKEERGRGNFPDRFSARQFPNYSSELNVNALLLGDSALYLCASSPVSGQGNQPQHFGDGTRLSIL.